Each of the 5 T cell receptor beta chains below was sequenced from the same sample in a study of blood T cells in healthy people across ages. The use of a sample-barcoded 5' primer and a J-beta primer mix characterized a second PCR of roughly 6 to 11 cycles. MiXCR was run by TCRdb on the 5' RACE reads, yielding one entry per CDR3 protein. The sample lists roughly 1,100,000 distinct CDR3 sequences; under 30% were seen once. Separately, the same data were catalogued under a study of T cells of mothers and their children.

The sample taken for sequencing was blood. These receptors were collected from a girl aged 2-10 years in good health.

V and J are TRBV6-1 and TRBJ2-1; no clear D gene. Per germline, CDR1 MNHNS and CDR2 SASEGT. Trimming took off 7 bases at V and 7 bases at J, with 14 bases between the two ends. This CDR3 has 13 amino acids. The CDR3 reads CASTLEPPNEQFF. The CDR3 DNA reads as TGTGCCAGCACCTTAGAACCCCCGAATGAGCAGTTCTTC.

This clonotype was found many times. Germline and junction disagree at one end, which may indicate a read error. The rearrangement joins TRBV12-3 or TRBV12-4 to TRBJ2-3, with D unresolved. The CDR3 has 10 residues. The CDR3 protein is CASSLDTQYF. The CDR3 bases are TGTGCCAGCAGCTTAGATACGCAGTATTTT.

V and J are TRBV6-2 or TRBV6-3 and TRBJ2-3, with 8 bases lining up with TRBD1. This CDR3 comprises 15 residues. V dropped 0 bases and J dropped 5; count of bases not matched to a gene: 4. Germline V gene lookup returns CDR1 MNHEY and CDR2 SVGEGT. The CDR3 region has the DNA TGTGCCAGCAGTTACTCGACAGGGGTGGAAGATACGCAGTATTTT. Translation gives CASSYSTGVEDTQYF.

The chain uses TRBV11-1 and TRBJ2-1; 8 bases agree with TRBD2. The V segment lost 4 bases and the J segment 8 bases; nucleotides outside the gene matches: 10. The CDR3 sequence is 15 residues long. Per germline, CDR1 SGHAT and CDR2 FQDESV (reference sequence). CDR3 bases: TGTGCCAGCAGCTCGAATAGCGGGACGCCCGATGAGCAGTTCTTC. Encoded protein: CASSSNSGTPDEQFF. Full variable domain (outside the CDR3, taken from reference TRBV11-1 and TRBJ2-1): EAEVAQSPRYKITEKSQAVAFWCDPISGHATLYWYRQILGQGPELLVQFQDESVVDDSQLPKDRFSAERLKGVDSTLKIQPAELGDSAMYLCASSSNSGTPDEQFFGPGTRLTVL.

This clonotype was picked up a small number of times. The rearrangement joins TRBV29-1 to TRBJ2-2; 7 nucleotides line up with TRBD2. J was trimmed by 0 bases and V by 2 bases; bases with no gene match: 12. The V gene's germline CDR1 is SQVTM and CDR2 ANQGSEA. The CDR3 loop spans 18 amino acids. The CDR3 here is CSVEWAGEGGSNTGELFF. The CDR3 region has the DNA TGCAGCGTTGAATGGGCGGGAGAGGGAGGATCGAACACCGGGGAGCTGTTTTTT.